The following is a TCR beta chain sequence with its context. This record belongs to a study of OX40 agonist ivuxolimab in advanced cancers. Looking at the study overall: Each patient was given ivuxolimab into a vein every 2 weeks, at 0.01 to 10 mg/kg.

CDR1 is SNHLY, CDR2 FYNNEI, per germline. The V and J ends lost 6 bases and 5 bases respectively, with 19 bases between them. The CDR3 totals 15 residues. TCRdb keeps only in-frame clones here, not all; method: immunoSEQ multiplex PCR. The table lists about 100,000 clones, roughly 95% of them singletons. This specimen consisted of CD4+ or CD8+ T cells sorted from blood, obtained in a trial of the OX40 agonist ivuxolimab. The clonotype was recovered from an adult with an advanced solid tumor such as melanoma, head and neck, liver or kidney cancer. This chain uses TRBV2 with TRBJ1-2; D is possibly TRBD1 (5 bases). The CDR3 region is CASSFSGTALYGYTF. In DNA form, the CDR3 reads TGTGCCAGCAGCTTTTCCGGGACTGCTTTATATGGCTACACCTTC.